This TCR beta chain was captured in a study of T cells in Graves' hyperthyroidism and ophthalmopathy. On the study more broadly: Before any treatment, at initial diagnosis, peripheral blood was collected.

Individuals with ophthalmopathy presented a Clinical Activity Score of at least 3, a NOSPECS grade of at least 4 and a duration under 3 months. General study results and limits: Most thyroid-expanded clonotypes above 0.001 were also found in blood.

The source material, RNA transcripts, was used to amplify TCR beta CDR3 regions. TCR CDR3 regions were first amplified by RT-PCR with HTBI primers. MiXCR was run by TCRdb on the multiplex PCR reads, yielding one entry per CDR3 protein. The sample holds 500,000 to 650,000 distinct CDR3 sequences, just under 20% seen once. Trimming left V 4 bases short and J 5 bases short, with 15 bases between. The CDR3 spans 15 residues. The germline CDR1 and CDR2 sequences are MDHEN and SYDVKM. In this sample, this clonotype turned up many times. Its target is not known. The sample was blood. This receptor was taken from a man aged 40-55 years with Graves' ophthalmopathy. V usage is TRBV28 and J usage is TRBJ1-5; D is undetermined. CDR3 loop: CASSSKIEVYQPQHF. The CDR3 bases are TGTGCCAGCAGTTCAAAAATCGAGGTATATCAGCCCCAGCATTTT.